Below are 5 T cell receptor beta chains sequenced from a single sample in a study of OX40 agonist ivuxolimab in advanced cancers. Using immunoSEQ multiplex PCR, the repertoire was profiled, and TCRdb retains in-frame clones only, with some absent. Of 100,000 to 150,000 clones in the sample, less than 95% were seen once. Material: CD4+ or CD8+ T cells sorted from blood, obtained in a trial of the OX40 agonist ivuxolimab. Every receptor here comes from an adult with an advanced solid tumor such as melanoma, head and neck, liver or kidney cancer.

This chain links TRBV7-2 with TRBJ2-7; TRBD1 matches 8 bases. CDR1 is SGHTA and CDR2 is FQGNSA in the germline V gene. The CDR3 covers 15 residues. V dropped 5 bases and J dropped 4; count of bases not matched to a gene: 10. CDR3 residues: CASSPGQGQGYEQYF. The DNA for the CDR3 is TGTGCCAGCAGCCCCGGACAGGGCCAAGGTTACGAGCAGTACTTC. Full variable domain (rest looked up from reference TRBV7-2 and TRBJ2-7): GAGVSQSPSNKVTEKGKDVELRCDPISGHTALYWYRQSLGQGLEFLIYFQGNSAPDKSGLPSDRFSAERTGGSVSTLTIQRTQQEDSAVYLCASSPGQGQGYEQYFGPGTRLTVT.

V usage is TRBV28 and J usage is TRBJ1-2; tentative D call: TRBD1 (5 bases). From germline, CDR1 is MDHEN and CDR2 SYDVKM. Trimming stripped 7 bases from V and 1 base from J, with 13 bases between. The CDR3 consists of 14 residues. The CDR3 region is CASTIQANNYGYTF. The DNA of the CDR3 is TGTGCCAGCACCATACAGGCGAATAACTATGGCTACACCTTC.

Written as DNA, the CDR3 is TGTGCCAGCAGCTTCTTCGACAGGGGCACTTCACCCCTCCACTTT. It translates to CASSFFDRGTSPLHF. This chain uses TRBV5-6 with TRBJ1-6; 8 bases agree with TRBD1. Germline values: CDR1 SGHDT, CDR2 YYEEEE. There are 15 residues in the CDR3. Unmatched junction bases numbered 7, after V lost 2 bases and J lost 9 bases. Combining the CDR3 with reference TRBV5-6 and TRBJ1-6 gives the whole variable domain DAGVTQSPTHLIKTRGQQVTLRCSPKSGHDTVSWYQQALGQGPQFIFQYYEEEERQRGNFPDRFSGHQFPNYSSELNVNALLLGDSALYLCASSFFDRGTSPLHFGNGTRLTVT.

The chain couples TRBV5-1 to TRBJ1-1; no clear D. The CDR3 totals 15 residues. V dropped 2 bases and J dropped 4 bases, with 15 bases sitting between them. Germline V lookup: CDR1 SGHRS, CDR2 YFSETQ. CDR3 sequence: CASSFLASRGTEAFF. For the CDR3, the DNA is TGCGCCAGCAGCTTCTTAGCGTCCCGGGGCACTGAAGCTTTCTTT.

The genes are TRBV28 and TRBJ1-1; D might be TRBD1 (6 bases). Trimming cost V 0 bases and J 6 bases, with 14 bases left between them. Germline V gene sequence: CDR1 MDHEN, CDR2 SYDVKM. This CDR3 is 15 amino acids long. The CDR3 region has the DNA TGTGCCAGCAGTTTATGGGACAGAAATTTCGCTGAAGCTTTCTTT. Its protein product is CASSLWDRNFAEAFF. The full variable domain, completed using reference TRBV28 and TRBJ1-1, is DVKVTQSSRYLVKRTGEKVFLECVQDMDHENMFWYRQDPGLGLRLIYFSYDVKMKEKGDIPEGYSVSREKKERFSLILESASTNQTSMYLCASSLWDRNFAEAFFGQGTRLTVV.